One T cell receptor (beta chain) is described in this entry. This record comes from a study of blood T cells in healthy people across ages. Combining a sample-barcoded 5' primer with a J-beta primer mix, a second PCR ran for roughly 7 to 11 cycles. TCRdb analysed the 5' RACE reads with MiXCR anew, one entry per CDR3 protein. This sample has 700,000 or so distinct CDR3 sequences, with 22% found just once. The CDR3 spans 11 residues. CDR1 and CDR2 (germline): SQVTM, ANQGSEA. Total RNA extraction produced at least 6 micrograms (per sample) for the study. The clonotype comes from an older man in good health. The material sequenced was blood. This sequence joins TRBV29-1 and TRBJ2-3; D gene uncertain. DNA for the CDR3: TGCTGCGGTGGGGTCACAGATACGCAGTATTTT. Protein sequence: CCGGVTDTQYF.